The present TCR beta chain was sequenced within a study of T cell repertoires in aging, cancer and after chemotherapy. The CDR3 extends over 14 amino acids. CDR1 and CDR2 from the germline V gene are SGHKS and YYEKEE (reference sequence). Unmatched junction bases numbered 9, after V lost 4 bases and J lost 6 bases. Multiplex touch-down PCR with TRB-A/B primers amplified rearranged V-D-J TRB sequences. TCRdb fed the multiplex PCR reads into MiXCR, producing one record per CDR3 protein. The table records over 4,500 distinct CDR3 sequences, 20% to 30% of them present only once. The template was genomic DNA from peripheral blood, not RNA. This clonotype is deemed medium-sized. Its antigen is undetermined. Overall study results and limits: Immunological memory after chemotherapy cannot be judged from the repertoire data.

Sequences were obtained from blood. The chain joins TRBV5-5 to TRBJ1-2, with 7 bases that match TRBD1. The clonotype was recovered from a human donor in good health. CDR3: CASSLETGYNGYTF. The CDR3 DNA follows: TGTGCCAGCAGCCTAGAGACAGGGTACAATGGCTACACCTTC.